The sequence of this TCR beta chain was determined in a study of blood T cell repertoires in COVID-19. Sequencing was performed with immunoSEQ multiplex PCR; in TCRdb, only in-frame clones are kept and a portion is missing. The data hold some 100,000 clones, with 92% observed a single time. There are 17 residues in the CDR3. Unmatched junction bases numbered 13, after V lost 0 bases and J lost 7 bases. This clone turned up a few times. The receptor comes from a man in his 70s with acute or convalescent COVID-19. The chain couples TRBV23-1 to TRBJ1-2, with 8 bases aligning to TRBD1. TRBV23-1 falls under the ORF class, with uncertain function. The sequenced material came from peripheral blood. CDR3 in DNA: TGCGCCAGCAGTCAATCCCGGACAGGGAGTATCCTAGGTGGCTACACCTTC. Its protein is CASSQSRTGSILGGYTF.